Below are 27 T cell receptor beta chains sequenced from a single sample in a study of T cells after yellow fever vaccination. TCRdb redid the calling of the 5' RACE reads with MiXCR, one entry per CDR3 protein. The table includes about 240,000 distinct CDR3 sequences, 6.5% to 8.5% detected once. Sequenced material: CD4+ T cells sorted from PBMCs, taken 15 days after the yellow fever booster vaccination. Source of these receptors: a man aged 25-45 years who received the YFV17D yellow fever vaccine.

This CDR3 reads CASLGPINQPQHF. The DNA for the CDR3 is TGTGCCAGCCTTGGACCGATCAATCAGCCCCAGCATTTT. V is TRBV6-1 and J is TRBJ1-5; the D is unclear. CDR3 length: 13 amino acids. Germline V gives CDR1 MNHNS, CDR2 SASEGT. The V end was cut by 8 bases, the J end by 3 bases, with 11 bases between.

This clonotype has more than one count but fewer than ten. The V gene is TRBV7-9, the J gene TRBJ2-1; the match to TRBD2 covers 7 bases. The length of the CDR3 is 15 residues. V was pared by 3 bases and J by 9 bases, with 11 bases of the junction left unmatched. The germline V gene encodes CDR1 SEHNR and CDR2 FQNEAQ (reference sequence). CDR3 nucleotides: TGTGCCAGCAGCTTCTTCGGCGCGGGAGTCGTTGAGCAGTTCTTC. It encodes CASSFFGAGVVEQFF. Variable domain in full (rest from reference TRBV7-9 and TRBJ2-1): DTGVSQNPRHKITKRGQNVTFRCDPISEHNRLYWYRQTLGQGPEFLTYFQNEAQLEKSRLLSDRFSAERPKGSFSTLEIQRTEQGDSAMYLCASSFFGAGVVEQFFGPGTRLTVL.

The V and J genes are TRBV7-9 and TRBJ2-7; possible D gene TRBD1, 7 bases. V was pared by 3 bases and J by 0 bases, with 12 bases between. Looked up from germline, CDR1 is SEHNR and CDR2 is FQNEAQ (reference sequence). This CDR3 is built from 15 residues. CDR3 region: CASSFRGASSYEQYF. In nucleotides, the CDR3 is TGTGCCAGCAGCTTCAGGGGGGCGAGCTCCTACGAGCAGTACTTC.

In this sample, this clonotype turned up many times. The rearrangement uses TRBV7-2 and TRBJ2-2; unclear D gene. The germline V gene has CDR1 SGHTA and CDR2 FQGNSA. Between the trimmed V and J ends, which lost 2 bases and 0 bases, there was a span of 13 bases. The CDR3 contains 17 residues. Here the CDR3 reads CASSLHYTAANTGELFF. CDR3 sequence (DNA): TGTGCCAGCAGCTTACACTACACGGCTGCGAACACCGGGGAGCTGTTTTTT.

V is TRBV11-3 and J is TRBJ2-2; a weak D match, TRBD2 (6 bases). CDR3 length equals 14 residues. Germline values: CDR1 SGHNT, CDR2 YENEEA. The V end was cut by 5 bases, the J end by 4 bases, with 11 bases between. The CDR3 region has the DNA TGTGCCAGCAGCGCCACTAGCAGCACCGGGGAGCTGTTTTTT. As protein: CASSATSSTGELFF.

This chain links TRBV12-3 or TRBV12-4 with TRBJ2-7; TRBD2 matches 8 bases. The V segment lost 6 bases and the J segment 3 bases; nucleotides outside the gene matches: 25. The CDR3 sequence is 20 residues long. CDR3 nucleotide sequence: TGTGCCAGCAGCTCACCCGAGTGGGCTAGCGGGTGGCAAACCCACTACGAGCAGTACTTC. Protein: CASSSPEWASGWQTHYEQYF.

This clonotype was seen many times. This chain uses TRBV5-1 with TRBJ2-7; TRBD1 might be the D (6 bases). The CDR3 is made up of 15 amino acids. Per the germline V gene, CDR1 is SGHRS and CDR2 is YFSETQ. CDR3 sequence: CPQQTRGMSTTEQYF. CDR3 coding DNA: TGCCCTCAGCAGACCAGGGGAATGAGTACTACGGAGCAGTACTTC. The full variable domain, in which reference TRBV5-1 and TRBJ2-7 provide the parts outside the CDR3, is KAGVTQTPRYLIKTRGQQVTLSCSPISGHRSVSWYQQTPGQGLQFLFEYFSETQRNKGNFPGRFSGRQFSNSRSEMNVSTLELGDSALYLCPQQTRGMSTTEQYFGPGTRLTVT.

The CDR3 DNA follows: TGTGCCAGCATCCAGGGGGGGGCGTCCTACAATGAGCAGTTCTTC. This encodes CASIQGGASYNEQFF. V and J are TRBV6-2 or TRBV6-3 and TRBJ2-1; D is tentatively TRBD1 or TRBD2 (7 bases each). Germline V gene sequence: CDR1 MNHEY, CDR2 SVGEGT. V gave up 7 bases and J gave up 1 base, with 14 bases separating them. CDR3 length: 15 amino acids.

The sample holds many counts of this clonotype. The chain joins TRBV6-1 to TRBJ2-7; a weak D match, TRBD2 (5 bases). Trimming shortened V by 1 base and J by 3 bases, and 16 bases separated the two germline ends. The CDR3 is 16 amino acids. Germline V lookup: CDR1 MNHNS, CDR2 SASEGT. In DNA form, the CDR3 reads TGTGCCAGCAGTGAAGGAAGAATAGCGTTGAACTACGAGCAGTACTTC. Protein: CASSEGRIALNYEQYF.

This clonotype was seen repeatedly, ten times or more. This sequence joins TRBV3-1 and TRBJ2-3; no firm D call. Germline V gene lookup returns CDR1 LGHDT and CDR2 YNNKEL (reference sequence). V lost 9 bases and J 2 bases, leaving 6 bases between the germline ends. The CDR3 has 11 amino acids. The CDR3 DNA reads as TGTGCCAGTAAGAACACAGATACGCAGTATTTT. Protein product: CASKNTDTQYF.

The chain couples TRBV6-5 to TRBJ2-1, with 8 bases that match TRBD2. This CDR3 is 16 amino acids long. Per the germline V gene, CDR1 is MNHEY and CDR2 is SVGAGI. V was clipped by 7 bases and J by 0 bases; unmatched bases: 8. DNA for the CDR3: TGTGCCAGCAAGGGTACTAGCGGTAACTCCTACAATGAGCAGTTCTTC. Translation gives CASKGTSGNSYNEQFF.

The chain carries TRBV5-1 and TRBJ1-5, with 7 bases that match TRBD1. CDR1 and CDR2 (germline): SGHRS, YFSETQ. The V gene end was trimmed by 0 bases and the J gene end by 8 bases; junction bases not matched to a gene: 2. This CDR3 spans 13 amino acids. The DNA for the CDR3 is TGCGCCAGCAGCTTGGTTCAGGGGGAGCCCCAGCATTTT. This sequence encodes CASSLVQGEPQHF.

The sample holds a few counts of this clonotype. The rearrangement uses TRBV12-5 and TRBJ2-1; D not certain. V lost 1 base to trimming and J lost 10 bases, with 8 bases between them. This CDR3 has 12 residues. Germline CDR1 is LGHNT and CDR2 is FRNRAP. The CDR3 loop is CASGLGDPEQFF. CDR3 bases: TGTGCTAGTGGTTTGGGGGATCCCGAGCAGTTCTTC.

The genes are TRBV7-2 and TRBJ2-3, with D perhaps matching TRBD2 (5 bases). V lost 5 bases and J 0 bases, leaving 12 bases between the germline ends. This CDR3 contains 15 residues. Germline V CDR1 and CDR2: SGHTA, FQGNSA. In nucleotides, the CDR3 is TGTGCCAGCAGCCCCCGGCGGGTTAGCACAGATACGCAGTATTTT. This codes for CASSPRRVSTDTQYF.

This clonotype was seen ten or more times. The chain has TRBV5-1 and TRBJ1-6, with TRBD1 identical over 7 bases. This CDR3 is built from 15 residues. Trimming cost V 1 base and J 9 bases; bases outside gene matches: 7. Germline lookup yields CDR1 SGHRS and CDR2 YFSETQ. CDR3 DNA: TGCGCCAGCAGCTTGAATGCAGGGGGTGGTTCACCCCTCCACTTT. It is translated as CASSLNAGGGSPLHF. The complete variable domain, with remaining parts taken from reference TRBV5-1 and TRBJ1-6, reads KAGVTQTPRYLIKTRGQQVTLSCSPISGHRSVSWYQQTPGQGLQFLFEYFSETQRNKGNFPGRFSGRQFSNSRSEMNVSTLELGDSALYLCASSLNAGGGSPLHFGNGTRLTVT.

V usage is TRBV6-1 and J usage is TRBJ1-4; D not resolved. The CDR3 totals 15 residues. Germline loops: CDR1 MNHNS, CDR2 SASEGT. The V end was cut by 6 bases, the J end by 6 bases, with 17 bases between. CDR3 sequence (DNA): TGTGCCAGCAGGAGAGGACCAGCGGCGGATGAAAAACTGTTTTTT. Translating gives CASRRGPAADEKLFF.

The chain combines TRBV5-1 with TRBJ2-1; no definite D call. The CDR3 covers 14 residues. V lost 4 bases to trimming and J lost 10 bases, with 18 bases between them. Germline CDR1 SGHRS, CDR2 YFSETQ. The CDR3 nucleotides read TGCGCCAGCAGCGGGCATGCGGCAATGTTAGAGCAGTTCTTC. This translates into CASSGHAAMLEQFF.

CDR3 nucleotides: TGTGCCACCAGCAGAGTCCAAGGAACGGTGCAGTACTTC. Translation: CATSRVQGTVQYF. The chain joins TRBV15 to TRBJ2-7; D is undetermined. There are 13 residues in the CDR3. V shed 1 base and J shed 9 bases, with 13 bases lying between them. Germline lookup yields CDR1 LNHNV and CDR2 YYDKDF (reference sequence).

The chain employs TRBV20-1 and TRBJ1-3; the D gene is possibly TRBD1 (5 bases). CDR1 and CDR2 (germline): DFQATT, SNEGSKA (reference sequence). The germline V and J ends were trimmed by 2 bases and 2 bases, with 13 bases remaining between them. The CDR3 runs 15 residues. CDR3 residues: CSARQITGPGNTIYF. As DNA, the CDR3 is TGCAGTGCTAGACAAATTACGGGGCCTGGAAACACCATATATTTT.

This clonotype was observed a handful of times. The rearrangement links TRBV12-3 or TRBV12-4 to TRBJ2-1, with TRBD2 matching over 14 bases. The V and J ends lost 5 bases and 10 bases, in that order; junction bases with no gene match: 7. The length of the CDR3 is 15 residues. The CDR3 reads CASSPGTSGRPEQFF. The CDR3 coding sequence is TGTGCCAGCAGTCCTGGGACTAGCGGGAGACCGGAGCAGTTCTTC.

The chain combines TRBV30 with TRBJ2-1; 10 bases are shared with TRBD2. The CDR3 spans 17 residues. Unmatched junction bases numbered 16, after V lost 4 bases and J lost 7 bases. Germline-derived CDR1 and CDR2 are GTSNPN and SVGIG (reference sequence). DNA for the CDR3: TGTGCCTGGACCCCCAAAGTAAGCGGGAGGGCCAGGAATGAGCAGTTCTTC. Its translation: CAWTPKVSGRARNEQFF.

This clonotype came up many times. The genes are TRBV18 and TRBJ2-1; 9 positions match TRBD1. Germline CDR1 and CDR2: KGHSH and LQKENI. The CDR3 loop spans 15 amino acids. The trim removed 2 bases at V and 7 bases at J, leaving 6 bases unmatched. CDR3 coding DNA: TGTGCCAGCTCACCAGGAGGGACAGGGAAGAATGAGCAGTTCTTC. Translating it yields CASSPGGTGKNEQFF.

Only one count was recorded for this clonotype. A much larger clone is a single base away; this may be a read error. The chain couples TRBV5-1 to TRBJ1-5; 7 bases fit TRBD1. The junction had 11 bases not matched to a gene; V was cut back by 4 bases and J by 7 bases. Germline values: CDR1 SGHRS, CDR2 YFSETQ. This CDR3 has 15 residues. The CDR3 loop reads CASSAAGGHKQPQHF. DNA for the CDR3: TGCGCCAGCAGCGCGGCAGGGGGACACAAACAGCCCCAGCATTTT.

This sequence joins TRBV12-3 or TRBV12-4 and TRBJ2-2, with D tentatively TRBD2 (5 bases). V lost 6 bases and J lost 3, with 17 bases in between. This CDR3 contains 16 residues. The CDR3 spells CASSLPWERYTGELFF. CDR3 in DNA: TGTGCCAGCAGCCTCCCCTGGGAGAGATACACCGGGGAGCTGTTTTTT.

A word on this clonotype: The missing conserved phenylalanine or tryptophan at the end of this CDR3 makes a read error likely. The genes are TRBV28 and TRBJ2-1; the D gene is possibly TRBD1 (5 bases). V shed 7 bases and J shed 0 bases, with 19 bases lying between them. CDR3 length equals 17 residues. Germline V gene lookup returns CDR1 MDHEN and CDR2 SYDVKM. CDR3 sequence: CASTPYGAPSSYNEQFL. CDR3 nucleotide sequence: TGTGCCAGCACCCCGTATGGGGCGCCGAGCTCCTACAATGAGCAGTTCTTA.

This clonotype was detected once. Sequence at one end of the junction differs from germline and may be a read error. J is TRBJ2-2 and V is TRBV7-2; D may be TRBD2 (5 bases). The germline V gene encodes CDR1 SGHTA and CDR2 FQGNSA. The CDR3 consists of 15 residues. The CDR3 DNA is TGTGCCAGCAGCTTAGCCGGAACCCCCACCGGGGTGCTGTTTTTT. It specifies CASSLAGTPTGVLFF.

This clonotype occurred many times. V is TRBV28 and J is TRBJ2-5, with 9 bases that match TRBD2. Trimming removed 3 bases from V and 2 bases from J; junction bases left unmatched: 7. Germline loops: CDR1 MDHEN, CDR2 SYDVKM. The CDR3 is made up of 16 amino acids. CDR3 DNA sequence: TGTGCCAGCAGTTTGGGTCAAGCGGGAGGACAAGAGACCCAGTACTTC. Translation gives CASSLGQAGGQETQYF.